This entry describes one T cell receptor (beta chain). Seattle cases were enrolled at active infection and followed longitudinally. This entry belongs to a study of blood T cell repertoires in COVID-19. In the study overall: Some COVID-19 samples were acute and others convalescent; all came from the United States, Italy and Spain. The cDNA or gDNA used as material had been derived from T cells, B-cell-depleted T cells, or PBMCs.

The CDR3 spans 17 residues. The V and J ends lost 4 bases and 2 bases, in that order; junction bases with no gene match: 7. Per germline, CDR1 ENHRY and CDR2 SYGVKD. The protocol was immunoSEQ multiplex PCR, while the TCRdb copy is restricted to in-frame clones and leaves out a portion. The sample shows around 190,000 clones, 70% to 80% of them seen only once. The sequenced sample was peripheral blood. This receptor was identified in a woman in her forties with COVID-19, enrolled during active disease. This chain links TRBV10-3 with TRBJ2-1; 11 bases are a match to TRBD2. CDR3 loop: CAISALAGVKTYNEQFF. For the CDR3, the DNA is TGTGCCATCAGTGCACTAGCGGGAGTTAAGACCTACAATGAGCAGTTCTTC.